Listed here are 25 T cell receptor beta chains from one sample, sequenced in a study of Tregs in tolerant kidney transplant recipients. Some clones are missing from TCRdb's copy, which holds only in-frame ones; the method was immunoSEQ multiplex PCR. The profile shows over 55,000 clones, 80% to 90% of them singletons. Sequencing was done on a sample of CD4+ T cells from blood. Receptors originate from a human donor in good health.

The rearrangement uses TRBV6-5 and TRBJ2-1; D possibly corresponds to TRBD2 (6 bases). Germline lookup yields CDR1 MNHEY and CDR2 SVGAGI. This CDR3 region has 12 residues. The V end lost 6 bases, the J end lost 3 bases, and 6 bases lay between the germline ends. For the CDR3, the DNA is TGTGCCAGCAGGGGGGGCTACAATGAGCAGTTCTTC. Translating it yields CASRGGYNEQFF.

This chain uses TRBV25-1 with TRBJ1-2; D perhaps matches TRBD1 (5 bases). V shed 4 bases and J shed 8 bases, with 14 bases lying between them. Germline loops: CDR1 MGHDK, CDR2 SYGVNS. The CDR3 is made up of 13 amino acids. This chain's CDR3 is CASSVHQGGGYTF. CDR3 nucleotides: TGTGCCAGCAGTGTACATCAGGGAGGGGGCTACACCTTC.

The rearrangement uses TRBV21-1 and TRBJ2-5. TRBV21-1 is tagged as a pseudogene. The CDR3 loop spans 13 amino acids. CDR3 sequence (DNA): TGTGCCAGCAGGGACGTGTACCAAGAGACCCAGTACTTC. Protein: CASRDVYQETQYF.

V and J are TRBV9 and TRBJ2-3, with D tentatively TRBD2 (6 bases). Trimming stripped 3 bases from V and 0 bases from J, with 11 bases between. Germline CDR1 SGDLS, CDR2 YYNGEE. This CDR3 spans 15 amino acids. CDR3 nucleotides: TGTGCCAGCAGCGCCCCCGGGACTAGCACAGATACGCAGTATTTT. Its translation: CASSAPGTSTDTQYF.

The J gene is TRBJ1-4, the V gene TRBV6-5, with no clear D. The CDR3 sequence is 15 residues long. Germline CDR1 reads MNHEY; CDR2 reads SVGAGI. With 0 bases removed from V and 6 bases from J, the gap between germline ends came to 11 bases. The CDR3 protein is CASSYSRGPDEKLFF. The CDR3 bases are TGTGCCAGCAGTTACTCTCGAGGGCCGGATGAAAAACTGTTTTTT.

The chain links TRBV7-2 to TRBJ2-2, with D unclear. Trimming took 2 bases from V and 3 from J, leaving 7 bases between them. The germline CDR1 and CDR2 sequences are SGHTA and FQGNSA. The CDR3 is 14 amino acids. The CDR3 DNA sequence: TGTGCCAGCAGCTTAAACCGAGACACCGGGGAGCTGTTTTTT. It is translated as CASSLNRDTGELFF.

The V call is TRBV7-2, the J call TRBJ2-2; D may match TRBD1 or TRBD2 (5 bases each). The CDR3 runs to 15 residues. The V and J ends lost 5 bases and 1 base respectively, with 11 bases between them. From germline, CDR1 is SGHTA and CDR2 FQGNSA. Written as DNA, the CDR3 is TGTGCCAGCAGCCCCGGGACGGTGAACACCGGGGAGCTGTTTTTT. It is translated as CASSPGTVNTGELFF.

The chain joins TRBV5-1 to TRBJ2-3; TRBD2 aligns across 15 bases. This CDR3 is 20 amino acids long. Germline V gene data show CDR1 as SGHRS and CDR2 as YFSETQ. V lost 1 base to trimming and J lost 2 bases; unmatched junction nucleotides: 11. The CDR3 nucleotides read TGCGCCAGCAGCTTGCCCGGGACTAGCGGGAGGTTAGGCGCCACAGATACGCAGTATTTT. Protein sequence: CASSLPGTSGRLGATDTQYF.

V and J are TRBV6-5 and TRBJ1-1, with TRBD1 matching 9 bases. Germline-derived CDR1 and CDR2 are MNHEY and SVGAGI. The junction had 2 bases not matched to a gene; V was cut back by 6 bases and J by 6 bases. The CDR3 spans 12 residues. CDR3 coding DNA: TGTGCCAGCAGCCGACAGGGGGCTGAAGCTTTCTTT. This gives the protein CASSRQGAEAFF.

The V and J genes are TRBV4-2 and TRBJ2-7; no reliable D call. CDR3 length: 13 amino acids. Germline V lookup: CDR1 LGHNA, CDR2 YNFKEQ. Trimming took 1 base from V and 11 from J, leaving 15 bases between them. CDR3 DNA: TGTGCCAGCAGCCAAGCCCTAGGTTCTGGGGAGTACTTC. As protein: CASSQALGSGEYF.

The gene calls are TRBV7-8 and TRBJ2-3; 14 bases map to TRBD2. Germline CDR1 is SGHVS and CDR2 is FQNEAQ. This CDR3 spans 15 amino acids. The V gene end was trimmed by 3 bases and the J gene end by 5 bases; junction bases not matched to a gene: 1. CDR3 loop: CASSLGLAGVDTQYF. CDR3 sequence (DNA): TGTGCCAGCAGCTTGGGACTAGCGGGGGTAGATACGCAGTATTTT.

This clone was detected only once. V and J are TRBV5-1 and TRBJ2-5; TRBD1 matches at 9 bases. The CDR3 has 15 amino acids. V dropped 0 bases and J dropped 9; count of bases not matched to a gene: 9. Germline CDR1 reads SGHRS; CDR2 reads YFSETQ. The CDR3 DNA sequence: TGCGCCAGCAGCTTGGGACAGGGGGATTTAATGGCCCAGTACTTC. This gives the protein CASSLGQGDLMAQYF.

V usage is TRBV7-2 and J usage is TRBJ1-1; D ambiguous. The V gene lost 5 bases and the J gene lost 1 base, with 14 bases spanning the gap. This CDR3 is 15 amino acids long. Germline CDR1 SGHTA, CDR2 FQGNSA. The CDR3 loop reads CASSTSSGRNTEAFF. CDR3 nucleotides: TGTGCCAGCAGCACAAGCAGTGGGAGGAACACTGAAGCTTTCTTT.

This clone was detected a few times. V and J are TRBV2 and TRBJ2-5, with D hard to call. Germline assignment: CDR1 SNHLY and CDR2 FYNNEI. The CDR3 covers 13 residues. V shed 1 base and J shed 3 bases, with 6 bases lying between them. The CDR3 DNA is TGTGCCAGCAGTGAAGTCGCGAAAGAGACCCAGTACTTC. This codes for CASSEVAKETQYF. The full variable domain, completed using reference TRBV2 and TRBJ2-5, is EPEVTQTPSHQVTQMGQEVILRCVPISNHLYFYWYRQILGQKVEFLVSFYNNEISEKSEIFDDQFSVERPDGSNFTLKIRSTKLEDSAMYFCASSEVAKETQYFGPGTRLLVL.

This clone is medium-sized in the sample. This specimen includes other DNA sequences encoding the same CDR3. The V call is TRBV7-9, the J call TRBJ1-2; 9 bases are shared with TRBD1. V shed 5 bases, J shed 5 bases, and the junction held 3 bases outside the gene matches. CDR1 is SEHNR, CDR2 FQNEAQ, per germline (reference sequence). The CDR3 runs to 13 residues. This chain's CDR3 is CASSPDRGYGYTF. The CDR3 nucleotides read TGTGCCAGCAGCCCGGACAGGGGTTATGGCTACACCTTC.

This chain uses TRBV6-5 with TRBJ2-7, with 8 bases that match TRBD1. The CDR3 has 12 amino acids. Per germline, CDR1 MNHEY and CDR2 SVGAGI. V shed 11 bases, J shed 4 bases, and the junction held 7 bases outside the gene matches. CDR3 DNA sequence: TGTGCCTCGAGACAGGGGTCATACGAGCAGTACTTC. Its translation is CASRQGSYEQYF.

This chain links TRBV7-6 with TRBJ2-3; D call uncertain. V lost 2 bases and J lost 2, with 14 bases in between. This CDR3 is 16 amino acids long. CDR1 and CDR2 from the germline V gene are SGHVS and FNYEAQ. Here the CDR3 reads CASSLTLLGSTDTQYF. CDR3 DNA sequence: TGTGCCAGCAGCTTAACGTTATTGGGATCCACAGATACGCAGTATTTT.

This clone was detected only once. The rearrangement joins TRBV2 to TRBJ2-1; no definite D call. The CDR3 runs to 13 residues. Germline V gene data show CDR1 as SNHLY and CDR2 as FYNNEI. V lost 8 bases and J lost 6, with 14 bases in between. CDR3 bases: TGTGCCAGCGGGCTAGAAGACGGCAATGAGCAGTTCTTC. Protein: CASGLEDGNEQFF.

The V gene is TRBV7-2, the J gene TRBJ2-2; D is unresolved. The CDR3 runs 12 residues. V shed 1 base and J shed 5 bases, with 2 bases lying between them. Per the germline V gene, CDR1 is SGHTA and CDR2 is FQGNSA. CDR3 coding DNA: TGTGCCAGCAGCTTAGGGACCGGGGAGCTGTTTTTT. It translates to CASSLGTGELFF.

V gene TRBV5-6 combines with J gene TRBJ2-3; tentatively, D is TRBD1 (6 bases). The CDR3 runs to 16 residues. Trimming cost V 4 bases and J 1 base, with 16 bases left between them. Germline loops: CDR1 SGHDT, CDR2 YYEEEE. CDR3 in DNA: TGTGCCAGCAGCGCCTGGGAGACAGGACGCACAGATACGCAGTATTTT. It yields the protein CASSAWETGRTDTQYF.

The CDR3 region has the DNA TGTGCCAGCAGCACTCGAGGGGGAGGGCAAATTTGGGCCCAGTACTTC. Translating gives CASSTRGGGQIWAQYF. The chain recombines TRBV7-2 with TRBJ2-5; tentative D call: TRBD2 (7 bases). The CDR3 contains 16 residues. With 5 bases removed from V and 9 bases from J, the gap between germline ends came to 25 bases. Germline V gene data show CDR1 as SGHTA and CDR2 as FQGNSA. Filled out from reference TRBV7-2 and TRBJ2-5, the complete variable domain reads GAGVSQSPSNKVTEKGKDVELRCDPISGHTALYWYRQSLGQGLEFLIYFQGNSAPDKSGLPSDRFSAERTGGSVSTLTIQRTQQEDSAVYLCASSTRGGGQIWAQYFGPGTRLLVL.

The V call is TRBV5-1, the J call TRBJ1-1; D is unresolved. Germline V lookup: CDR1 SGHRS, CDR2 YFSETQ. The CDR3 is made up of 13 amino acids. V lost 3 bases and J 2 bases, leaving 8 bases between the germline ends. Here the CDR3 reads CASSSQTNTEAFF. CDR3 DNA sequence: TGCGCCAGCAGCTCCCAAACAAACACTGAAGCTTTCTTT.

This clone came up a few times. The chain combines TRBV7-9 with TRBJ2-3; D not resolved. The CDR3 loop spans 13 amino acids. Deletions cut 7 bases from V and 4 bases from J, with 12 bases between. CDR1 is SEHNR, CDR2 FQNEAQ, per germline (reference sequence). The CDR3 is CASTPVTADTQYF. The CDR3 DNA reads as TGTGCCAGCACACCGGTCACTGCAGATACGCAGTATTTT.

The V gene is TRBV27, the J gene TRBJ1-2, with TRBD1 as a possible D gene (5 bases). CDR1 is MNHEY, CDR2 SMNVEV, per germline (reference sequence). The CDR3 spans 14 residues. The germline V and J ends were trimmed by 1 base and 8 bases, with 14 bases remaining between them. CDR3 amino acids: CASSLLAGSGGYTF. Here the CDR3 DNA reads TGTGCCAGCAGTTTATTAGCAGGGTCGGGAGGCTACACCTTC.

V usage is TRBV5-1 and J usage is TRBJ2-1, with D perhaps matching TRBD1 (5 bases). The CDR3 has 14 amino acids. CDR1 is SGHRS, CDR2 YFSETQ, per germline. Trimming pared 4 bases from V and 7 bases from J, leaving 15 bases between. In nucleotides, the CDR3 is TGCGCCAGCAGCCTCCAGTTTAGACAGAATGAGCAGTTCTTC. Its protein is CASSLQFRQNEQFF. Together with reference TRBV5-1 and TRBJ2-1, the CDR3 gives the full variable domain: KAGVTQTPRYLIKTRGQQVTLSCSPISGHRSVSWYQQTPGQGLQFLFEYFSETQRNKGNFPGRFSGRQFSNSRSEMNVSTLELGDSALYLCASSLQFRQNEQFFGPGTRLTVL.